Following are 21 T cell receptor beta chains from one sample sequenced in a study of T cells after yellow fever vaccination. TCRdb reprocessed the 5' RACE reads with MiXCR, giving one entry per CDR3 protein. The top ten hold around 12% of the sample, which has over 25,000 distinct CDR3 sequences, about 10% seen once. The source material was PBMCs, either bulk or a sorted T-cell subset (CD4+, CD8+, memory, or dextramer-sorted; not recorded which), sampled around 14 days after the first yellow fever vaccination. The receptors stem from a man younger than 30 who received the YFV17D yellow fever vaccine.

Turning to this clonotype: Since a much larger clone is just one base distant, this may be a read error. The chain employs TRBV6-4 and TRBJ2-3; D perhaps matches TRBD2 (6 bases). From germline, CDR1 is MRHNA and CDR2 SNTAGT. The CDR3 loop spans 14 amino acids. CDR3 protein: CASSDGGTTDTQCF. The CDR3 nucleotides read TGTGCCAGCAGTGATGGGGGGACCACAGATACGCAGTGTTTT.

In its sample, this clonotype was seen many times. This chain links TRBV15 with TRBJ2-1, with unresolved D. V was trimmed by 0 bases and J by 12 bases, leaving 15 bases between them. CDR1 is LNHNV, CDR2 YYDKDF, per germline (reference sequence). The CDR3 length is 14 residues. CDR3 amino acids: CATSRDSGPVRQFF. As DNA, the CDR3 is TGTGCCACCAGCAGAGATTCGGGCCCGGTCAGGCAGTTCTTC.

In its sample, this clonotype was seen many times. The CDR3 DNA sequence: TGTGCCAGCAGACCCTGGACAGGGGCCGGTCAAGAGCAGTTCTTC. Translated: CASRPWTGAGQEQFF. The V and J genes are TRBV12-3 or TRBV12-4 and TRBJ2-1, with TRBD1 matching 9 bases. CDR3 length: 15 residues. V dropped 6 bases and J dropped 10; count of bases not matched to a gene: 13.

This clonotype appeared many times. The chain recombines TRBV27 with TRBJ2-6; no firm D call. CDR3 length: 16 residues. Germline assignment: CDR1 MNHEY and CDR2 SMNVEV (reference sequence). The CDR3 protein is CPIIPGRPSGANVLTF. CDR3 DNA: TGTCCTATAATTCCCGGACGTCCCTCTGGGGCCAACGTCCTGACTTTC.

This clonotype was counted at least ten times. J is TRBJ2-3 and V is TRBV9, with TRBD2 identical over 8 bases. This CDR3 is 16 amino acids long. CDR1 and CDR2 (germline): SGDLS, YYNGEE. The trim removed 0 bases at V and 3 bases at J, leaving 6 bases unmatched. This CDR3 reads CASSVGSGGMTDTQYF. Written as DNA, the CDR3 is TGTGCCAGCAGCGTAGGAAGCGGGGGTATGACAGATACGCAGTATTTT. Complete variable domain (other parts from reference TRBV9 and TRBJ2-3): DSGVTQTPKHLITATGQRVTLRCSPRSGDLSVYWYQQSLDQGLQFLIQYYNGEERAKGNILERFSAQQFPDLHSELNLSSLELGDSALYFCASSVGSGGMTDTQYFGPGTRLTVL.

This clonotype was observed a few times. This chain uses TRBV27 with TRBJ2-6, with D perhaps matching TRBD1 (5 bases). V was cut by 2 bases and J by 2 bases, with 7 bases left in between. This CDR3 contains 15 residues. Germline lookup yields CDR1 MNHEY and CDR2 SMNVEV (reference sequence). DNA of the CDR3: TGTGCCAGCAGTTTAAAGGGGACTGGGGCCAACGTCCTGACTTTC. This encodes CASSLKGTGANVLTF.

This clonotype was seen at least ten times. J is TRBJ1-1 and V is TRBV19, with 9 nucleotides matching TRBD1. Germline lookup yields CDR1 LNHDA and CDR2 SQIVND (reference sequence). With V trimmed by 5 bases and J by 5 bases, 6 bases remained unmatched. The CDR3 length is 14 residues. CDR3 nucleotides: TGTGCCAGTAGTCCCCGACAGGGGGGGACTGAAGCTTTCTTT. It translates to CASSPRQGGTEAFF.

This clonotype was detected many times. V is TRBV29-1 and J is TRBJ2-5; tentatively, D is TRBD1 or TRBD2 (6 bases each). The V gene's germline CDR1 is SQVTM and CDR2 ANQGSEA. V lost 4 bases to trimming and J lost 3 bases, with 15 bases between them. The CDR3 extends over 14 amino acids. CDR3: CSVVVSRGEETQYF. Written as DNA, the CDR3 is TGCAGCGTTGTCGTCTCGAGGGGGGAAGAGACCCAGTACTTC.

This clonotype came up a few times. With a much larger clone just one base away, this may be a read error. The rearrangement joins TRBV29-1 to TRBJ1-1, with D perhaps TRBD1 (6 bases). CDR3 length equals 12 residues. Germline assignment: CDR1 SQVTM and CDR2 ANQGSEA. CDR3 sequence (DNA): TGCAGTGGGGGACACTTGAACACTGAAGCTTTCTTT. Amino acid sequence: CSGGHLNTEAFF. Full variable domain (missing parts from reference TRBV29-1 and TRBJ1-1): SAVISQKPSRDICQRGTSLTIQCQVDSQVTMMFWYRQQPGQSLTLIATANQGSEATYESGFVIDKFPISRPNLTFSTLTVSNMSPEDSSIYLCSGGHLNTEAFFGQGTRLTVV.

In this sample, this clonotype turned up many times. The CDR3 DNA is TGTGCCAGCAGTGCGGACAGGGTGGGCGGTTTAACTGAAGCTTTCTTT. Protein: CASSADRVGGLTEAFF. The J gene is TRBJ1-1, the V gene TRBV25-1; TRBD1 aligns across 8 bases. V gave up 4 bases and J gave up 5 bases; unmatched junction bases: 12. The CDR3 spans 16 residues. Germline CDR1 is MGHDK and CDR2 is SYGVNS.

This clonotype was counted at least ten times. The V gene is TRBV5-1, the J gene TRBJ2-5; 9 bases match TRBD2. The CDR3 extends over 16 amino acids. J lost 4 bases, V lost 1 base, and 8 bases had no gene match. Germline-derived CDR1 and CDR2 are SGHRS and YFSETQ. DNA for the CDR3: TGCGCCAGCAGCTTGTTTGGGCGGGGGGGCCGAGAGACCCAGTACTTC. This translates into CASSLFGRGGRETQYF.

This clonotype was counted only a few times. The rearrangement uses TRBV2 and TRBJ2-7; 10 nucleotides align to TRBD1. The germline CDR1 and CDR2 sequences are SNHLY and FYNNEI. J gave up 5 bases and V 7 bases, and 5 bases lay outside the gene matches. The CDR3 covers 13 residues. The CDR3 is CASTRDRGDEQYF. The CDR3 DNA sequence: TGTGCCAGCACCAGGGACAGGGGCGACGAGCAGTACTTC.

This clonotype came up many times. CDR3 sequence (DNA): TGTGCCAGCAGCTTAGCGCTTGCGGGGGCGAACAATGAGCAGTTCTTC. As protein: CASSLALAGANNEQFF. The chain has TRBV7-9 and TRBJ2-1; weak D call: TRBD2 (7 bases). Trimming pared 0 bases from V and 5 bases from J, leaving 14 bases between. Germline V gene lookup returns CDR1 SEHNR and CDR2 FQNEAQ (reference sequence). The CDR3 covers 16 residues.

In the case of this clonotype: The germline gene is not matched at one end of the junction; a read error may be the cause. The gene calls are TRBV4-1 and TRBJ1-1; 10 positions agree with TRBD1. The CDR3 sequence is 18 residues long. Germline CDR1 and CDR2: MGHRA and YSYEKL. In DNA form, the CDR3 reads TGCGCCAGCAGACAAGATGCGACAGGGGGCGATTTGTACACTGAAGCTTTATTT. This translates into CASRQDATGGDLYTEALF.

To note about this clonotype: A read error is possible here, since a much larger clone lies one base away. V usage is TRBV10-3 and J usage is TRBJ2-2; D gene unclear. The CDR3 extends over 13 amino acids. Germline V lookup: CDR1 ENHRY, CDR2 SYGVKD. The CDR3 nucleotides read TGTGCCATCAGTGAGTCGACATCCGGGCAGCTGTTTTTT. Translation: CAISESTSGQLFF.

The table lists this clonotype with many counts. The chain combines TRBV5-1 with TRBJ2-1; 7 bases agree with TRBD2. Per the germline V gene, CDR1 is SGHRS and CDR2 is YFSETQ. This CDR3 contains 15 residues. The ends lost 0 bases at V and 7 bases at J; junction bases unmatched: 7. The CDR3 DNA reads TGCGCCAGCAGCTTGGAGTTACCGGGGGGTAATGAGCAGTTCTTC. Translated, it gives CASSLELPGGNEQFF.

This clonotype showed up many times. This chain links TRBV7-2 with TRBJ1-2, with 7 nucleotides matching TRBD1. Germline V lookup: CDR1 SGHTA, CDR2 FQGNSA. The CDR3 has 11 residues. Trimming removed 4 bases from V and 8 bases from J; junction bases left unmatched: 1. The CDR3 spells CASSSDRGYTF. The CDR3 DNA reads as TGTGCCAGCAGCTCGGACAGGGGCTACACCTTC. The whole variable domain, remainder taken from reference TRBV7-2 and TRBJ1-2, is GAGVSQSPSNKVTEKGKDVELRCDPISGHTALYWYRQSLGQGLEFLIYFQGNSAPDKSGLPSDRFSAERTGGSVSTLTIQRTQQEDSAVYLCASSSDRGYTFGSGTRLTVV.

This clonotype appeared many times. V is TRBV4-1 and J is TRBJ1-1, with a possible D match to TRBD1 (6 bases). From germline, CDR1 is MGHRA and CDR2 YSYEKL. The CDR3 runs 15 residues. With 2 bases removed from V and 10 bases from J, the gap between germline ends came to 20 bases. Here the CDR3 reads CASSQPQGPRVGAFF. The CDR3 DNA follows: TGCGCCAGCAGCCAACCACAGGGACCGCGGGTAGGAGCTTTCTTT.

This clonotype appeared many times. The rearrangement uses TRBV7-9 and TRBJ1-2, with unresolved D. Trimming removed 3 bases from V and 2 bases from J, with 7 bases in between. The CDR3 is 13 amino acids. CDR1 is SEHNR and CDR2 is FQNEAQ in the germline V gene (reference sequence). The CDR3 DNA is TGTGCCAGCAGCTTGAACCCCAACTATGGCTACACCTTC. It codes for CASSLNPNYGYTF.

This clonotype was seen repeatedly, ten times or more. The V gene is TRBV27, the J gene TRBJ1-5; TRBD1 aligns across 8 bases. V gave up 6 bases and J gave up 3 bases; unmatched junction bases: 7. The CDR3 contains 15 residues. CDR1 is MNHEY and CDR2 is SMNVEV in the germline V gene (reference sequence). The CDR3 nucleotides are TGTGCCAGCAGGGCACGGACAGGGAACAATCAGCCCCAGCATTTT. Its protein is CASRARTGNNQPQHF.

The table lists this clonotype with many counts. V usage is TRBV3-1 and J usage is TRBJ1-5; D is unresolved. Deletions cut 0 bases from V and 1 base from J, with 4 bases between. Germline CDR1 and CDR2: LGHDT and YNNKEL (reference sequence). This CDR3 contains 14 residues. The CDR3 region has the DNA TGTGCCAGCAGCCAAGATCAAAGCAATCAGCCCCAGCATTTT. It codes for CASSQDQSNQPQHF.